This passage covers 27 T cell receptor beta chains from one sample sequenced in a study of OX40 agonist ivuxolimab in advanced cancers. The method was immunoSEQ multiplex PCR; TCRdb's version includes in-frame clones alone and lacks a portion of them. The sample yields about 38,000 clones, just under 85% seen once. Sequencing was performed on CD4+ or CD8+ T cells sorted from blood, taken in a trial of the OX40 agonist ivuxolimab. These receptors were taken from an adult with an advanced solid tumor such as melanoma, head and neck, liver or kidney cancer.

The chain is built from TRBV20-1 and TRBJ2-3; D not certain. There are 11 residues in the CDR3. CDR1 is DFQATT and CDR2 is SNEGSKA in the germline V gene (reference sequence). V gave up 5 bases and J gave up 0 bases, with 3 bases separating them. CDR3 bases: TGCAGTGCTCTGAGCACAGATACGCAGTATTTT. Translating it yields CSALSTDTQYF.

J is TRBJ2-1 and V is TRBV6-5; a possible D gene is TRBD2 (5 bases). Germline V gene data show CDR1 as MNHEY and CDR2 as SVGAGI. The CDR3 totals 14 residues. V gave up 8 bases and J gave up 0 bases, with 11 bases separating them. The CDR3 bases are TGTGCCAGCGGAGGTGCTGACTCCTACAATGAGCAGTTCTTC. This gives the protein CASGGADSYNEQFF.

This clone was found once. The CDR3 nucleotides read TGTGCCAGCAGCTGGGGGACAGGGGGCTACAATGAGCAGTTCTTC. Its protein is CASSWGTGGYNEQFF. The J gene is TRBJ2-1, the V gene TRBV7-9, with 11 positions matching TRBD1. This CDR3 has 15 amino acids. Germline V gives CDR1 SEHNR, CDR2 FQNEAQ (reference sequence). Unmatched junction bases numbered 2, after V lost 4 bases and J lost 3 bases.

The chain joins TRBV11-1 to TRBJ2-3; TRBD2 aligns across 8 bases. Germline V CDR1 and CDR2: SGHAT, FQDESV (reference sequence). Unmatched junction bases numbered 6, after V lost 3 bases and J lost 4 bases. The CDR3 spans 15 residues. The CDR3 spells CASSFSGRVADTQYF. The CDR3, as DNA: TGTGCCAGCAGCTTCAGCGGGAGAGTCGCAGATACGCAGTATTTT.

This clone appeared once. V usage is TRBV5-1 and J usage is TRBJ2-1; tentatively, D is TRBD2 (5 bases). Germline values: CDR1 SGHRS, CDR2 YFSETQ. The V gene lost 5 bases and the J gene lost 0 bases, with 15 bases spanning the gap. This CDR3 has 16 amino acids. The CDR3 is CASRNQPGSSYNEQFF. The CDR3 nucleotides are TGCGCCAGCAGGAATCAGCCGGGGAGCTCCTACAATGAGCAGTTCTTC.

This chain joins TRBV6-1 and TRBJ1-4; D gene unclear. This CDR3 has 15 amino acids. Trimming shortened V by 5 bases and J by 3 bases, and 13 bases separated the two germline ends. Per the germline V gene, CDR1 is MNHNS and CDR2 is SASEGT. The CDR3 nucleotides read TGTGCCAGCAGTAATTGGCAAGAGGCTAATGAAAAACTGTTTTTT. Translation gives CASSNWQEANEKLFF.

This chain uses TRBV4-3 with TRBJ2-7, with TRBD2 identical over 7 bases. The CDR3 spans 15 residues. Trimming removed 6 bases from V and 5 bases from J; junction bases left unmatched: 13. In germline, CDR1 is LGHNA, CDR2 YSLEER. CDR3 region: CASRPERDTSHEQYF. In DNA, the CDR3 is TGCGCCAGCAGGCCGGAGCGGGATACTTCCCACGAGCAGTACTTC.

V and J are TRBV2 and TRBJ1-5, with D hard to call. The germline gives CDR1 SNHLY, CDR2 FYNNEI. CDR3 length equals 14 residues. V was trimmed by 1 base and J by 0 bases, leaving 4 bases between them. The CDR3 region has the DNA TGTGCCAGCAGTGAAGTGATTAGCAATCAGCCCCAGCATTTT. It yields the protein CASSEVISNQPQHF.

This chain uses TRBV11-2 with TRBJ2-1; no definite D call. Germline V CDR1 and CDR2: SGHAT, FQNNGV. The CDR3 has 12 amino acids. Trimming took 5 bases from V and 8 from J, leaving 10 bases between them. The CDR3 protein is CASSDLGYEQFF. The CDR3 bases are TGTGCCAGCAGCGACCTCGGGTATGAGCAGTTCTTC.

This chain links TRBV4-1 with TRBJ1-2; D is uncertain. The germline V gene encodes CDR1 MGHRA and CDR2 YSYEKL. CDR3 length: 15 amino acids. V was clipped by 4 bases and J by 0 bases, with 12 bases between them. The DNA of the CDR3 is TGCGCCAGCAGCCTCTCGGTAGGTTCTAACTATGGCTACACCTTC. Protein sequence: CASSLSVGSNYGYTF.

This chain joins TRBV29-1 and TRBJ2-5; weak D call: TRBD1 (5 bases). The last part of the DNA fits TRBJ2-7 better; the J call may be wrong. CDR1 is SQVTM and CDR2 is ANQGSEA in the germline V gene. The CDR3 has 12 amino acids. The CDR3 DNA is TGCAGCGTTGGTGACAGAGGTTACGAGCAGTACTTC. Protein product: CSVGDRGYEQYF.

The rearrangement links TRBV28 to TRBJ1-6, with 7 bases matching TRBD1. V lost 7 bases, J lost 8 bases, and 14 bases stayed unmatched. This CDR3 contains 16 residues. The germline CDR1 and CDR2 sequences are MDHEN and SYDVKM. The CDR3 here is CASMGPTGMLDSPLHF. DNA for the CDR3: TGTGCCAGCATGGGGCCGACAGGGATGTTAGATTCACCCCTCCACTTT.

This sequence joins TRBV6-1 and TRBJ2-3, with D unclear. CDR1 is MNHNS, CDR2 SASEGT, per germline. V lost 7 bases, J lost 0 bases, and 11 bases lay in between. This CDR3 has 14 residues. CDR3 sequence reads: CASNQVASTDTQYF. The CDR3 region has the DNA TGTGCCAGCAATCAGGTTGCGAGCACAGATACGCAGTATTTT.

The V and J genes are TRBV21-1 and TRBJ2-3; the table's D call, TRBD1, has no DNA check behind it. TRBV21-1 is a pseudogene locus. The CDR3 length is 17 residues. This chain's CDR3 is CASSNLPPGQGTDTQYF. CDR3 nucleotide sequence: TGTGCCAGCAGCAACCTTCCGCCGGGACAGGGGACCGATACGCAGTATTTT.

The J gene is TRBJ2-1, the V gene TRBV4-2; tentative D call: TRBD2 (7 bases). The V end lost 3 bases, the J end lost 8 bases, and 11 bases lay between the germline ends. CDR1 is LGHNA, CDR2 YNFKEQ, per germline. The CDR3 totals 13 residues. The CDR3 spells CASSQGGGDEQFF. DNA of the CDR3: TGTGCCAGCAGCCAGGGAGGGGGTGATGAGCAGTTCTTC.

The genes are TRBV9 and TRBJ2-1, with D possibly being TRBD2 (6 bases). V lost 0 bases to trimming and J lost 4 bases, with 11 bases between them. The germline V gene has CDR1 SGDLS and CDR2 YYNGEE. The CDR3 has 15 amino acids. The CDR3 reads CASSVDRGTYNEQFF. In nucleotides, the CDR3 is TGTGCCAGCAGCGTAGACCGAGGGACTTACAATGAGCAGTTCTTC.

The CDR3 DNA reads TGCGCCAGCAGCCATGAGCCTCCGGGACAGGCACTGAGGCCCCAGCATTTT. Translating gives CASSHEPPGQALRPQHF. The rearrangement links TRBV4-1 to TRBJ1-5, with TRBD1 identical over 8 bases. The CDR3 extends over 17 amino acids. Germline CDR1 and CDR2: MGHRA and YSYEKL. J gave up 9 bases and V 3 bases, and 16 bases lay outside the gene matches.

The table lists this clone with a count of one. This rearrangement joins TRBV7-6 to TRBJ2-2; 10 nucleotides agree with TRBD2. Germline V gene sequence: CDR1 SGHVS, CDR2 FNYEAQ. The CDR3 runs 15 residues. Trimming at V came to 6 bases and at J to 3 bases, leaving 4 bases not matched to a gene. This CDR3 reads CASRTSGGDTGELFF. In DNA, the CDR3 is TGTGCCAGCAGGACAAGCGGGGGGGACACCGGGGAGCTGTTTTTT.

V gene TRBV28 combines with J gene TRBJ1-4, with a weak D call TRBD1 (5 bases). Trimming removed 0 bases at V and 1 base at J, with 6 bases between. CDR3 length: 15 amino acids. Germline V CDR1 and CDR2: MDHEN, SYDVKM. CDR3 sequence (DNA): TGTGCCAGCAGTTTATGGAGGGGAACTAATGAAAAACTGTTTTTT. Residues: CASSLWRGTNEKLFF.

The chain employs TRBV19 and TRBJ1-6, with D maybe TRBD1 (5 bases). This CDR3 is built from 14 residues. With 6 bases removed from V and 7 bases from J, the gap between germline ends came to 13 bases. Germline CDR1 reads LNHDA; CDR2 reads SQIVND (reference sequence). The CDR3 spells CASRQGLANSPLHF. CDR3 nucleotide sequence: TGTGCCAGTAGGCAGGGACTCGCCAATTCACCCCTCCACTTT.

This clone was observed a single time. The DNA of the CDR3 is TGTGCCTGGGCGCCTACCTCTGGAAACACCATATATTTT. It specifies CAWAPTSGNTIYF. This chain uses TRBV30 with TRBJ1-3, with unresolved D. Looked up from germline, CDR1 is GTSNPN and CDR2 is SVGIG (reference sequence). The CDR3 contains 13 residues. V was cut by 5 bases and J by 0 bases, with 8 bases left in between.

This chain connects TRBV4-1 to TRBJ1-4, with TRBD1 matching over 7 bases. The V gene end was trimmed by 4 bases and the J gene end by 0 bases; junction bases not matched to a gene: 8. Per germline, CDR1 MGHRA and CDR2 YSYEKL. CDR3 size: 17 residues. The CDR3 sequence is CASSRDRLKSTNEKLFF. CDR3 coding DNA: TGCGCCAGCAGCCGGGACAGACTAAAATCAACTAATGAAAAACTGTTTTTT.

The chain combines TRBV6-6 with TRBJ1-1, with 7 positions matching TRBD1. There are 15 residues in the CDR3. With V trimmed by 5 bases and J by 0 bases, 6 bases remained unmatched. Germline values: CDR1 MNHNY, CDR2 SVGAGI (reference sequence). The CDR3 loop is CASSPPGGVNTEAFF. CDR3 DNA: TGTGCCAGCAGTCCACCAGGGGGGGTGAACACTGAAGCTTTCTTT.

V gene TRBV5-1 combines with J gene TRBJ2-3; D not resolved. The V gene lost 4 bases and the J gene lost 2 bases, with 11 bases spanning the gap. Germline-derived CDR1 and CDR2 are SGHRS and YFSETQ. The CDR3 length is 14 residues. The CDR3 DNA reads TGCGCCAGCAGCGACCCCAGAAACACAGATACGCAGTATTTT. As protein: CASSDPRNTDTQYF.

This clone appeared a single time. V is TRBV19 and J is TRBJ2-3; TRBD2 aligns across 9 bases. This CDR3 has 17 amino acids. The V segment lost 4 bases and the J segment 0 bases; nucleotides outside the gene matches: 8. Germline lookup yields CDR1 LNHDA and CDR2 SQIVND (reference sequence). The DNA for the CDR3 is TGTGCCAGTAGTACGTCGACTAGCGGAGCTAGCACAGATACGCAGTATTTT. Translated, it gives CASSTSTSGASTDTQYF.

The chain carries TRBV18 and TRBJ2-1; D is perhaps TRBD1 (5 bases). This CDR3 has 13 residues. From germline, CDR1 is KGHSH and CDR2 LQKENI. The V end was cut by 1 base, the J end by 8 bases, with 9 bases between. Here the CDR3 DNA reads TGTGCCAGCTCACCACGGGGCAGGGATGAGCAGTTCTTC. Its protein product is CASSPRGRDEQFF.

The gene calls are TRBV18 and TRBJ1-1; weak D call: TRBD1 (5 bases). Germline V gene lookup returns CDR1 KGHSH and CDR2 LQKENI. The V end was cut by 6 bases, the J end by 0 bases, with 8 bases between. This CDR3 is 13 amino acids long. The CDR3 nucleotides are TGTGCCAGCTCTCGGGACTTGAACACTGAAGCTTTCTTT. Amino acids: CASSRDLNTEAFF.